This T cell receptor beta chain derives from a study of blood T cell repertoires in COVID-19. The repertoire was sequenced with immunoSEQ multiplex PCR; TCRdb's copy has only in-frame clones and lacks some. In the table there are around 140,000 clones, about 87% of which are singletons. Germline loops: CDR1 LGHDT, CDR2 YNNKEL (reference sequence). This CDR3 comprises 12 residues. The V gene lost 3 bases and the J gene lost 4 bases, with 7 bases spanning the gap. Living in roughly 25 US areas, the participants were between about 18 and 100 years of age. The sequencing input was PBMCs or T cells enriched from blood (not recorded which). The chain uses TRBV3-1 (or the pseudogene TRBV3-2) and TRBJ2-7; D uncertain. The receptor was derived from a man between 60 and 75 years old who had recovered from COVID-19. CDR3 in DNA: TGTGCCAGCAGCCATACAGCTTACGAGCAGTACTTC. Encoded protein: CASSHTAYEQYF.